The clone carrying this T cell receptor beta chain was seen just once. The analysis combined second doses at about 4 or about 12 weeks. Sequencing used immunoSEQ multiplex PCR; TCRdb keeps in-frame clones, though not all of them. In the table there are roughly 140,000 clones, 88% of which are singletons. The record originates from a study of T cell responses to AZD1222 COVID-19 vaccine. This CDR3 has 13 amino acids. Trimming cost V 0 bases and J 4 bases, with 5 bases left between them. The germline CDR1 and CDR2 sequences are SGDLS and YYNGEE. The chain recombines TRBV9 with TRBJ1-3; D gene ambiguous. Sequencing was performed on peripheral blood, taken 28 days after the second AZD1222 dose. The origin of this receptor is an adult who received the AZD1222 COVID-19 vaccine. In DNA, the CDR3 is TGTGCCAGCAGCGTAGGAGGGGGAAACACCATATATTTT. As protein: CASSVGGGNTIYF.